Presented here are 20 T cell receptor beta chains from one specimen sequenced in a study of T cell responses to AZD1222 COVID-19 vaccine. Clones were read by immunoSEQ multiplex PCR, and TCRdb kept only the in-frame ones, dropping some. The sample contains roughly 120,000 clones, 85% to 90% of which appear only once. This specimen consisted of peripheral blood, obtained on day 0 of AZD1222 vaccination. These receptors all come from an adult in good health.

This clone was seen only once. CDR3 DNA: TGTGCCAGCAGCCCTACAGGGAGAGCGGACACTGAAGCTTTCTTT. This codes for CASSPTGRADTEAFF. The chain employs TRBV3-1 (or the pseudogene TRBV3-2) and TRBJ1-1, with D maybe TRBD1 (6 bases). V lost 4 bases and J lost 3, with 15 bases in between. The CDR3 runs 15 residues. Germline assignment: CDR1 LGHDT and CDR2 YNNKEL (reference sequence).

This clone was seen a handful of times. V gene TRBV2 combines with J gene TRBJ1-4, with D possibly being TRBD1 (5 bases). The V end lost 8 bases, the J end lost 5 bases, and 9 bases lay between the germline ends. Germline-derived CDR1 and CDR2 are SNHLY and FYNNEI. The CDR3 is made up of 12 amino acids. The CDR3, as DNA: TGTGCCAGCGGGAGACAGAATGAAAAACTGTTTTTT. Its translation: CASGRQNEKLFF.

The J gene is TRBJ1-5, the V gene TRBV11-2, with 7 bases fitting TRBD1. Germline CDR1 and CDR2: SGHAT and FQNNGV. This CDR3 is built from 13 residues. The junction had 4 bases not matched to a gene; V was cut back by 5 bases and J by 6 bases. DNA of the CDR3: TGTGCCAGCAGCCAAGGGGGCACTCAGCCCCAGCATTTT. Translating gives CASSQGGTQPQHF.

Only one count was recorded for this clone. The rearrangement joins TRBV2 to TRBJ1-3; possibly TRBD1 for D (5 bases). The CDR3 covers 16 residues. CDR1 is SNHLY, CDR2 FYNNEI, per germline. V shed 2 bases and J shed 0 bases, with 11 bases lying between them. The CDR3 nucleotides read TGTGCCAGCAGTGAAATACAGGCCTCCTCTGGAAACACCATATATTTT. Translating gives CASSEIQASSGNTIYF.

J is TRBJ1-2 and V is TRBV28; 7 bases are shared with TRBD1. This CDR3 region has 15 residues. CDR1 is MDHEN and CDR2 is SYDVKM in the germline V gene. V dropped 3 bases and J dropped 7; count of bases not matched to a gene: 11. This CDR3 is CASSLGHGTVPGYTF. DNA of the CDR3: TGTGCCAGCAGTTTGGGTCACGGGACAGTCCCTGGCTACACCTTC.

The chain combines TRBV6-4 with TRBJ2-5; TRBD2 might be the D (5 bases). Germline V lookup: CDR1 MRHNA, CDR2 SNTAGT. V was shortened by 6 bases and J by 2 bases, with 10 bases between the two germline ends. CDR3 length: 13 residues. The DNA for the CDR3 is TGTGCCAGCAGCCAGGACTTTCAAGAGACCCAGTACTTC. Translation: CASSQDFQETQYF.

This chain links TRBV29-1 with TRBJ1-6; 8 bases align to TRBD1. The CDR3 runs 15 residues. V was clipped by 6 bases and J by 0 bases; unmatched bases: 4. Germline loops: CDR1 SQVTM, CDR2 ANQGSEA. Here the CDR3 DNA reads TGCAGCGTCGCTACAGGGGGCTCCTATAATTCACCCCTCCACTTT. The encoded protein is CSVATGGSYNSPLHF.

This clone was detected a few times. The chain has TRBV30 and TRBJ1-5; D unresolved. This CDR3 is 13 amino acids long. V was cut by 0 bases and J by 4 bases, with 7 bases left in between. Germline V gene sequence: CDR1 GTSNPN, CDR2 SVGIG (reference sequence). The CDR3 bases are TGTGCCTGGAGTGTATCGGGGAATCAGCCCCAGCATTTT. This sequence encodes CAWSVSGNQPQHF.

The chain has TRBV7-6 and TRBJ1-2; no firm D call. The CDR3 contains 14 residues. Germline CDR1 reads SGHVS; CDR2 reads FNYEAQ. V was clipped by 1 base and J by 7 bases, with 13 bases between them. The CDR3 here is CASSLDGNLGGYTF. CDR3 sequence (DNA): TGTGCCAGCAGCTTAGATGGGAATCTTGGTGGCTACACCTTC.

V and J are TRBV5-1 and TRBJ1-1; D is perhaps TRBD1 (6 bases). Germline assignment: CDR1 SGHRS and CDR2 YFSETQ. This CDR3 has 12 amino acids. Trimming removed 2 bases from V and 11 bases from J, with 13 bases in between. The CDR3, as DNA: TGCGCCAGCAGCTTTGCCGGGACATCGGCTTTCTTT. Protein: CASSFAGTSAFF.

J is TRBJ1-3 and V is TRBV6-5; D gene ambiguous. The CDR3 spans 14 residues. From germline, CDR1 is MNHEY and CDR2 SVGAGI. V lost 5 bases and J 1 base, leaving 9 bases between the germline ends. The DNA for the CDR3 is TGTGCCAGCAGTCCTACAGAGTCTGGAAACACCATATATTTT. This gives the protein CASSPTESGNTIYF.

This clone was seen just once. The gene calls are TRBV6-5 and TRBJ2-6; a possible D gene is TRBD2 (5 bases). Germline V gene lookup returns CDR1 MNHEY and CDR2 SVGAGI. The CDR3 length is 13 residues. V lost 11 bases to trimming and J lost 0 bases, with 8 bases between them. The CDR3 spells CAVAGSGANVLTF. DNA for the CDR3: TGTGCCGTCGCGGGCTCTGGGGCCAACGTCCTGACTTTC.

V and J are TRBV10-1 and TRBJ1-2; D might be TRBD1 (6 bases). V lost 0 bases and J 8 bases, leaving 13 bases between the germline ends. Germline assignment: CDR1 WNHNN and CDR2 SYGVQD (reference sequence). The CDR3 consists of 14 residues. The CDR3 region is CASSESRGFGGYTF. In DNA, the CDR3 is TGCGCCAGCAGTGAGTCCAGGGGTTTCGGAGGCTACACCTTC.

The genes are TRBV5-1 and TRBJ2-7; TRBD2 might be the D (6 bases). Germline V lookup: CDR1 SGHRS, CDR2 YFSETQ. The CDR3 covers 14 residues. Trimming took off 5 bases at V and 7 bases at J, with 19 bases between the two ends. CDR3 DNA sequence: TGCGCCAGCAGTCGGATCGGGATGGAGGGAGAGCAGTACTTC. It encodes CASSRIGMEGEQYF. Together with reference TRBV5-1 and TRBJ2-7, the CDR3 gives the full variable domain: KAGVTQTPRYLIKTRGQQVTLSCSPISGHRSVSWYQQTPGQGLQFLFEYFSETQRNKGNFPGRFSGRQFSNSRSEMNVSTLELGDSALYLCASSRIGMEGEQYFGPGTRLTVT.

The V and J genes are TRBV30 and TRBJ1-5; a possible D gene is TRBD1 (5 bases). Germline assignment: CDR1 GTSNPN and CDR2 SVGIG (reference sequence). The CDR3 length is 12 residues. V was cut by 0 bases and J by 6 bases, with 6 bases left in between. The CDR3, as DNA: TGTGCCTGGAGTGTGGGGGTTCAGCCCCAGCATTTT. The encoded protein is CAWSVGVQPQHF.

This clone was seen just once. The rearrangement uses TRBV28 and TRBJ1-4, with TRBD1 matching over 7 bases. With 4 bases clipped from V and 5 bases from J, the junction kept 7 bases outside the gene matches. The length of the CDR3 is 15 residues. Germline V gene data show CDR1 as MDHEN and CDR2 as SYDVKM. The CDR3 DNA sequence: TGTGCCAGCAGTTCCTCGGGACAGTCAAATGAAAAACTGTTTTTT. It is translated as CASSSSGQSNEKLFF.

In this sample, this clone turned up once. The J gene is TRBJ2-1, the V gene TRBV6-5, with unresolved D. Looked up from germline, CDR1 is MNHEY and CDR2 is SVGAGI. The V end lost 6 bases, the J end lost 0 bases, and 12 bases lay between the germline ends. There are 15 residues in the CDR3. Here the CDR3 reads CASRRDRSSYNEQFF. The CDR3 DNA reads as TGTGCCAGCAGGAGAGACCGGAGCTCCTACAATGAGCAGTTCTTC.

The sample holds one count of this clone. V and J are TRBV27 and TRBJ2-1; 11 bases are shared with TRBD1. Germline V CDR1 and CDR2: MNHEY, SMNVEV (reference sequence). This CDR3 contains 16 residues. V dropped 6 bases and J dropped 3; count of bases not matched to a gene: 7. This CDR3 is CASRLLGQGGYNEQFF. The CDR3 region has the DNA TGTGCCAGCAGGCTTTTGGGACAGGGGGGCTACAATGAGCAGTTCTTC.

A few counts support this clone. The chain links TRBV18 to TRBJ2-5; D remains ambiguous. CDR1 is KGHSH and CDR2 is LQKENI in the germline V gene. The CDR3 contains 14 residues. Trimming cost V 3 bases and J 7 bases, with 15 bases left between them. For the CDR3, the DNA is TGTGCCAGCTCACCCGAGGTCCCAAGAGGGACCCAGTACTTC. Encoded protein: CASSPEVPRGTQYF.

J is TRBJ1-5 and V is TRBV5-7; 9 nucleotides align to TRBD1. TRBV5-7 is an open reading frame whose function is uncertain. Trimming at V came to 1 base and at J to 4 bases, leaving 12 bases not matched to a gene. This CDR3 is 18 amino acids long. The CDR3 sequence: CASSLWGQGLSVNQPQHF. The CDR3 nucleotides are TGTGCCAGCAGCTTGTGGGGACAGGGTCTTTCGGTGAATCAGCCCCAGCATTTT.